These T cell receptor beta chains were read from a single sample in a study of blood T cells in healthy people across ages. TCRdb ran MiXCR on the 5' RACE reads and lists one entry per CDR3 protein. The data hold some 550,000 distinct CDR3 sequences, with 47% observed a single time. The sample comprised blood. Every receptor here comes from a man older than 75 in good health. The CDR3 runs from the conserved cysteine through the conserved F or W. The D gene is left open where the match is weak. Some rows have no size entry. The others give once, few or many, or a class for an expanded clone.

j_call | d_call | v_call | clone_size | cdr3_aa | cdr3_nt
TRBJ1-2 | - | TRBV6-5 | - | CASRTPGAYGYTF | TGTGCCAGCAGAACTCCCGGGGCCTATGGCTACACCTTC
TRBJ2-7 | TRBD2 | TRBV20-1 | few | CSASGVAGATTKQYF | TGCAGTGCTAGCGGTGTAGCGGGGGCCACTACGAAGCAGTACTTC
TRBJ1-5 | - | TRBV18 | - | CASSPDADQPQHF | TGTGCCAGCTCACCGGACGCTGATCAGCCCCAGCATTTT
TRBJ1-2 | TRBD1 | TRBV5-5 | - | CASSGTGGPSNYGYTF | TGTGCCAGCAGCGGGACAGGGGGCCCCTCTAACTATGGCTACACCTTC
TRBJ2-5 | - | TRBV24-1 | - | CATSQQEAQYF | TGTGCCACAAGTCAGCAAGAGGCCCAGTACTTC
TRBJ1-6 | TRBD1 | TRBV27 | few | CASSPPGQAASPLHF | TGTGCCAGCAGTCCTCCGGGACAGGCGGCTTCACCCCTCCACTTT
TRBJ2-7 | TRBD2 | TRBV20-1 | - | CSAPSWTSGRASYNEQYF | TGCAGTGCCCCCTCGTGGACTAGCGGGAGGGCCTCCTACAATGAGCAGTACTTC
TRBJ2-7 | - | TRBV20-1 | few | CSASSAGRSSYEQYF | TGCAGTGCTAGTAGCGCGGGGCGGTCGTCCTACGAGCAGTACTTC
TRBJ1-6 | - | TRBV7-2 | few | CASRSAFNSPLHF | TGTGCCAGCAGGAGTGCTTTCAATTCACCCCTCCACTTT
TRBJ1-1 | TRBD1 | TRBV5-1 | - | CASRRDRMNTEAFF | TGCGCCAGCAGACGGGACAGGATGAACACTGAAGCTTTCTTT
TRBJ1-4 | - | TRBV7-9 | few | CASSFSIRGNEKLFF | TGTGCCAGCAGCTTTTCGATCAGGGGTAATGAAAAACTGTTTTTT
TRBJ2-5 | TRBD1 | TRBV20-1 | - | CSANRQGINSETQYF | TGCAGTGCTAACCGACAGGGCATTAATAGTGAGACCCAGTACTTC
TRBJ2-3 | TRBD1 | TRBV4-1 | - | CASSQFGQGSADTQYF | TGCGCCAGCAGCCAGTTCGGACAGGGCTCTGCAGATACGCAGTATTTT
TRBJ2-7 | - | TRBV6-6 | - | CASSLGTHISYEQYF | TGTGCCAGCAGTTTGGGGACTCACATCTCCTACGAGCAGTACTTC
TRBJ1-6 | - | TRBV7-8 | - | CASSFDSLNSPLHF | TGTGCCAGCAGCTTTGACAGCCTTAATTCACCCCTCCACTTT
TRBJ2-5 | - | TRBV29-1 | - | CSVVGLRENEQYF | TGCAGCGTTGTTGGACTGAGAGAGAATGAGCAGTACTTC
TRBJ1-1 | - | TRBV20-1 | few | CSAKTNPDTEAFF | TGCAGTGCCAAGACAAACCCCGACACTGAAGCTTTCTTT
TRBJ2-7 | TRBD2 | TRBV28 | - | CASSFPPGGTYEQYF | TGTGCCAGCAGTTTCCCCCCCGGGGGGACCTACGAGCAGTACTTC
TRBJ1-5 | - | TRBV12-3/TRBV12-4 | few | CASSSRGVRNQPQHF | TGTGCCAGCAGTAGCCGGGGGGTACGTAATCAGCCCCAGCATTTT
TRBJ1-4 | - | TRBV29-1 | - | CSAGYNEKLFF | TGCAGCGCTGGGTACAATGAAAAACTGTTTTTT